This T cell receptor beta chain was captured in a study of blood T cell repertoires in COVID-19. Study details: Sites across the United States, Italy and Spain contributed samples from acute and convalescent COVID-19. Sample material is recorded as cDNA or gDNA derived from T cells, B-cell-depleted T cells, or PBMCs.

CDR1 is SGHRS and CDR2 is YFSETQ in the germline V gene. The ends lost 4 bases at V and 7 bases at J; junction bases unmatched: 8. The CDR3 is made up of 14 amino acids. Per the original methods: Amplifying reference gene primers gave estimates of nucleated cell counts. This table comes from immunoSEQ multiplex PCR, and its TCRdb copy is limited to in-frame clones, with some not included. D and trimming were read from the DNA, whereas the V and J calls and clone size are those reported in that table. This table holds more than 110,000 clones, just under 90% found once. The sequenced sample consisted of peripheral blood. This receptor was obtained from a woman aged 80 or over with acute or convalescent COVID-19. The rearrangement uses TRBV5-1 and TRBJ1-1; 9 bases align to TRBD1. Here the CDR3 DNA reads TGCGCCAGCAGCGGGTGGGACAGGGACCATGAAGCTTTCTTT. Translation gives CASSGWDRDHEAFF.